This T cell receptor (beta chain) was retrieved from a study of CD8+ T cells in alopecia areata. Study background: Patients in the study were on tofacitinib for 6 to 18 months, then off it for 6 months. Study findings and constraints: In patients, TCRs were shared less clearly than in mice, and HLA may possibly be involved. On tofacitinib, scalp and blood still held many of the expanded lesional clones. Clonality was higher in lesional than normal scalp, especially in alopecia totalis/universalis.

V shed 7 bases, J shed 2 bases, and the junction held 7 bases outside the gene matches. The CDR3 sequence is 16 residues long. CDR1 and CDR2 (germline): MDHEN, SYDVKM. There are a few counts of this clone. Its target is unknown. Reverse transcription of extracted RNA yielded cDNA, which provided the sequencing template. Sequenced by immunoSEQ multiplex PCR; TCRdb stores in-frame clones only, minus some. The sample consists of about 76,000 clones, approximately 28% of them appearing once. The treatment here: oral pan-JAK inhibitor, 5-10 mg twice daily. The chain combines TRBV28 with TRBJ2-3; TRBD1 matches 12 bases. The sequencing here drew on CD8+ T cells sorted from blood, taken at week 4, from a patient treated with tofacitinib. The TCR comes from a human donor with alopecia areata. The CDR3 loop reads CASNSRDRGPTDTQYF. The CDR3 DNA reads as TGTGCCAGCAACTCACGGGACAGGGGGCCCACAGATACGCAGTATTTT.